The clone carrying this T cell receptor (beta chain) came up many times. Generated by immunoSEQ multiplex PCR, the TCRdb table keeps only in-frame clones and is missing some. Altogether 20,000 to 25,000 clones are present, roughly 27% being singletons, with the ten largest covering over 5.5%. The sample is drawn from a study of sequential checkpoint blockade in melanoma. Treatment indicated: randomized to nivolumab then ipilimumab (arm A) or the reverse (arm B). Trimming cost V 1 base and J 4 bases, with 10 bases left between them. This CDR3 spans 14 amino acids. Germline V CDR1 and CDR2: SGHNT, YENEEA.

This material consisted of tumor tissue (inferred from file names), taken from a patient given nivolumab and ipilimumab in sequence. The chain employs TRBV11-3 and TRBJ1-1; D call uncertain. This sequence originates from a human donor with melanoma. In nucleotides, the CDR3 is TGTGCCAGCAGCTTAGGAGGGTTGGCCACTGAAGCTTTCTTT. Protein sequence: CASSLGGLATEAFF.